This T cell receptor (beta chain) was sequenced in a study of CD8+ T cells in alopecia areata. After removal of 7 bases from V and 9 bases from J, the junction contained 9 bases not matched to a gene. The CDR3 covers 14 residues. Germline CDR1 and CDR2: LNHNV and YYDKDF (reference sequence). Isolated RNA was reverse transcribed into cDNA used as the sequencing template. Profiling relied on immunoSEQ multiplex PCR, and the TCRdb table lists in-frame clones only, not all of them. The sample includes more than 95,000 clones, 55% of them seen just once. Points on this clone: The target antigen is unknown.

General study results and limits: Scalp repertoires also include resident alphabeta T cells from normal skin. With patients, TCR sharing proved less clear than in mice, a difference possibly related to HLA. Especially in alopecia totalis/universalis, lesional scalp showed greater clonality than normal scalp did.

The clonotype originates from a human donor in good health. The chain carries TRBV15 and TRBJ1-6; 7 bases line up with TRBD1. Sequenced sample: CD4+ T cells sorted from blood. CDR3 loop: CATTQGSGTSPLHF. The CDR3 DNA sequence: TGTGCCACCACACAGGGGAGTGGAACTTCACCCCTCCACTTT.